This TCR beta chain is drawn from a study of blood T cell repertoires in COVID-19. Study summary: Donors in the United States, Italy and Spain gave samples during acute or convalescent COVID-19.

This CDR3 has 15 amino acids. The V gene's germline CDR1 is LNHDA and CDR2 SQIVND (reference sequence). The V and J ends lost 5 bases and 2 bases, in that order; junction bases with no gene match: 4. Assay: immunoSEQ multiplex PCR; the TCRdb copy retains only in-frame clones and omits some. There are 200,000 to 250,000 clones in the sample; 86% occur only once, and more than 1.5% lies in the top ten. The TCR originated in a man in his forties who had recovered from COVID-19. J is TRBJ1-3 and V is TRBV19; 9 bases are shared with TRBD1. Material for sequencing was PBMCs or T cells enriched from blood (not recorded which). CDR3 loop: CASSPDRGAGNTIYF. CDR3 sequence (DNA): TGTGCCAGTAGTCCCGACAGGGGGGCTGGAAACACCATATATTTT.